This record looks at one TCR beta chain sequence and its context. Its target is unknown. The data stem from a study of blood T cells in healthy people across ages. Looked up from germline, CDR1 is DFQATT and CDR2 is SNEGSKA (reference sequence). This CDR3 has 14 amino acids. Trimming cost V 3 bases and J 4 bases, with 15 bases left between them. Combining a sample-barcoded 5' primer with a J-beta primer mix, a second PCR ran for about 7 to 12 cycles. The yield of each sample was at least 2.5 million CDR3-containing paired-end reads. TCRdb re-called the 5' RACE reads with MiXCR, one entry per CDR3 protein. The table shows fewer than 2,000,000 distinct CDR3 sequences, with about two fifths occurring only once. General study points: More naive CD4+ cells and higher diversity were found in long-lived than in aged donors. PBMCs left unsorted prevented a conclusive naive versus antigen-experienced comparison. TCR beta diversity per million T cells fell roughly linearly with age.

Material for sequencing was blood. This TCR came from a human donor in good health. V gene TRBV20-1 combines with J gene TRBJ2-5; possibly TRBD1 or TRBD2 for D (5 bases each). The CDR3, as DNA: TGCAGTGCTAGTTTGGGGGAACTCGTAGAGACCCAGTACTTC. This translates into CSASLGELVETQYF.